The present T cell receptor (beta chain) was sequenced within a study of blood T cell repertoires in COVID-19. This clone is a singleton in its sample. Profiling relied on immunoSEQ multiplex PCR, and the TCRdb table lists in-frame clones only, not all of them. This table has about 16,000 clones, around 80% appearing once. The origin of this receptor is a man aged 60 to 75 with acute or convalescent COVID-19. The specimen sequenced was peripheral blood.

CDR3 residues: CASTGQAQETQYF. CDR3 nucleotide sequence: TGTGCCAGCACAGGACAGGCCCAAGAGACCCAGTACTTC. V and J are TRBV2 and TRBJ2-5; 7 bases are a match to TRBD1. Trimming took 7 bases from V and 1 from J; bases not matched to a gene: 3. CDR3 length: 13 amino acids. Germline loops: CDR1 SNHLY, CDR2 FYNNEI.